Given below is one T cell receptor beta chain in context. These data are taken from a study of blood T cell repertoires in COVID-19. Germline V gene sequence: CDR1 SGHTS, CDR2 YDEGEE. The CDR3 length is 15 residues. Trimming took 6 bases from V and 4 from J; bases not matched to a gene: 6. The repertoire was sequenced with immunoSEQ multiplex PCR; TCRdb's copy has only in-frame clones and lacks some. The repertoire holds tens of thousands of clones, with roughly 87% as singletons. This sequence was found in a woman at least 80 years old with active COVID-19. This chain connects TRBV5-8 to TRBJ2-5, with 13 bases aligning to TRBD2. Sequences were obtained from peripheral blood. This CDR3 reads CASIQLAGGGETQYF. In DNA, the CDR3 is TGTGCCAGCATCCAACTAGCGGGAGGGGGAGAGACCCAGTACTTC.